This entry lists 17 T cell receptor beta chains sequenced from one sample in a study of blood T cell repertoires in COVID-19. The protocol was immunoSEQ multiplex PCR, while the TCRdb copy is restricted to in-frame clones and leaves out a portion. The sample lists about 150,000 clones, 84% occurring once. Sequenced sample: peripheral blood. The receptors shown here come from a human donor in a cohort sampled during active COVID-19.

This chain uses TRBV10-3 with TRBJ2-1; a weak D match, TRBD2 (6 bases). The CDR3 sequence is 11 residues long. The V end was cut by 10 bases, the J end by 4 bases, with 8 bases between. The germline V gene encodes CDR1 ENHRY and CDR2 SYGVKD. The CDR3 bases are TGTGCCAGCGGGATGTACAATGAGCAGTTCTTC. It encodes CASGMYNEQFF.

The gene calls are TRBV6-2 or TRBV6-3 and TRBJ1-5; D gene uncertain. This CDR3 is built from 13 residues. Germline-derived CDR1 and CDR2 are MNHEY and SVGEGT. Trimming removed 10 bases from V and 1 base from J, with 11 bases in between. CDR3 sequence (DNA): TGTGCCACCAGCTCCTCGAGCAATCAGCCCCAGCATTTT. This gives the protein CATSSSSNQPQHF.

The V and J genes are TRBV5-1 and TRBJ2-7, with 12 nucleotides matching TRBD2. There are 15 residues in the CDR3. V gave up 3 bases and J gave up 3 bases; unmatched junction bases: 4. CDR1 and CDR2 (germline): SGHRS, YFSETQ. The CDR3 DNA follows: TGCGCCAGCAGCTGGGGGACTAGCGGGTTCTACGAGCAGTACTTC. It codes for CASSWGTSGFYEQYF.

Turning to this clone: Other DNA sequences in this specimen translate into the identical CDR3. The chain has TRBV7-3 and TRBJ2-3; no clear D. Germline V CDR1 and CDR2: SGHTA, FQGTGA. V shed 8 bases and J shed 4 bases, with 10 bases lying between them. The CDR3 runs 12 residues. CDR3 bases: TGTGCCAGCTCCCCCGGAGCAGATACGCAGTATTTT. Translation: CASSPGADTQYF.

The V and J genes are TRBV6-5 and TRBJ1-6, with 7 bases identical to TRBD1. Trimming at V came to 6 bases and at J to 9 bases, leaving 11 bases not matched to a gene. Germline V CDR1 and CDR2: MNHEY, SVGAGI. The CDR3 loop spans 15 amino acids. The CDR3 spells CASRATGTEFSPLHF. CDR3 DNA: TGTGCCAGCAGGGCAACCGGGACAGAGTTTTCACCCCTCCACTTT.

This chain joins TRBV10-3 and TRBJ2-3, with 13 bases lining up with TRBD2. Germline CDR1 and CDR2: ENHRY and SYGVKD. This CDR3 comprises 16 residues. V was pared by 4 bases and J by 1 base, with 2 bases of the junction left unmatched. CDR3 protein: CAISGGTSGGTDTQYF. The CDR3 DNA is TGTGCCATCAGTGGTGGGACTAGCGGGGGCACAGATACGCAGTATTTT.

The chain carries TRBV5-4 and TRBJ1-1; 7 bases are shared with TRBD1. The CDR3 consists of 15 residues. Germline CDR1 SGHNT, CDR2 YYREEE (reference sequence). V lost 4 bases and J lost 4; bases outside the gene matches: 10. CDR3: CASSPRGLTFTEAFF. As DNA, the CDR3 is TGTGCCAGCAGCCCCAGGGGGTTGACCTTCACTGAAGCTTTCTTT. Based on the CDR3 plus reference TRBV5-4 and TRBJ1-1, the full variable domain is ETGVTQSPTHLIKTRGQQVTLRCSSQSGHNTVSWYQQALGQGPQFIFQYYREEENGRGNFPPRFSGLQFPNYSSELNVNALELDDSALYLCASSPRGLTFTEAFFGQGTRLTVV.

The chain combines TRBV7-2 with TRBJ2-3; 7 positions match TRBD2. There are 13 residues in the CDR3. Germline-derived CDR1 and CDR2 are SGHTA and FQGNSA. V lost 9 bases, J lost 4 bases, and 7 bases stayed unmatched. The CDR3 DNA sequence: TGTGCCAGTAAAGTGGGGGGGTCAGATACGCAGTATTTT. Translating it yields CASKVGGSDTQYF.

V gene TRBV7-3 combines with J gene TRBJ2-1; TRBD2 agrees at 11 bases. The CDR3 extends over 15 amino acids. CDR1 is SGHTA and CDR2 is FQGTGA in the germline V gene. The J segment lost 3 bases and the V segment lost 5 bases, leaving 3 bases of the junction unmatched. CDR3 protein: CASSRTSGGYNEQFF. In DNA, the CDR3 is TGTGCCAGCAGCCGAACTAGCGGGGGCTACAATGAGCAGTTCTTC.

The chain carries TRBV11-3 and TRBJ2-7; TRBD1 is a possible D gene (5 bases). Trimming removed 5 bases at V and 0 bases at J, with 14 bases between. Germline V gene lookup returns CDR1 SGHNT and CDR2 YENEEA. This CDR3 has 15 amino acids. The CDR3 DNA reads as TGTGCCAGCAGCACGTACAGGATTCACTCCTACGAGCAGTACTTC. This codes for CASSTYRIHSYEQYF.

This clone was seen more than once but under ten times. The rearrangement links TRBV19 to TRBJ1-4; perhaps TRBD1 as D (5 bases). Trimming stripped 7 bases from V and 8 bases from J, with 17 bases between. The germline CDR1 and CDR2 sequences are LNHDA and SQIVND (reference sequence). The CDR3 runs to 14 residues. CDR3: CASKTGTTGEKLFF. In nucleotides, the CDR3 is TGTGCCAGTAAAACCGGGACTACAGGAGAAAAACTGTTTTTT.

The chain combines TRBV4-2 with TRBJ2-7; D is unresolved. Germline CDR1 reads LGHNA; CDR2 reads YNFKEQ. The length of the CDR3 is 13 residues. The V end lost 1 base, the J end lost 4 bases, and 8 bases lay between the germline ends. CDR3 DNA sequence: TGTGCCAGCAGCCAAGGTTCTGTATACGAGCAGTACTTC. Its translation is CASSQGSVYEQYF.

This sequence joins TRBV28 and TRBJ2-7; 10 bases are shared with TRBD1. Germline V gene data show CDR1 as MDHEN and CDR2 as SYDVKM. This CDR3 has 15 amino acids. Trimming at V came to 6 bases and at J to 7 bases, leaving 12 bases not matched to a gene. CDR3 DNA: TGTGCCAGCAGGCAACAAACCGGGACAGGGGAAGAGCAGTACTTC. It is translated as CASRQQTGTGEEQYF.

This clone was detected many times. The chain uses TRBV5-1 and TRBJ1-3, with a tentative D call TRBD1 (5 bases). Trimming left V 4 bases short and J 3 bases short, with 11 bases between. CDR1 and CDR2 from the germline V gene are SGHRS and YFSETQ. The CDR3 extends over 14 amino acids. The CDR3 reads CASSMGEIGNTIYF. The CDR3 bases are TGCGCCAGCAGCATGGGGGAGATTGGAAACACCATATATTTT.

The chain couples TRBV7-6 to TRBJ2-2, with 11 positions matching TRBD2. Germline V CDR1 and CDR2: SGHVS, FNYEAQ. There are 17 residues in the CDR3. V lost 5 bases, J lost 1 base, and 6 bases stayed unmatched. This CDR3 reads CASSHTSGGWNTGELFF. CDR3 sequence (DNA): TGTGCCAGCAGCCACACTAGCGGGGGATGGAACACCGGGGAGCTGTTTTTT.

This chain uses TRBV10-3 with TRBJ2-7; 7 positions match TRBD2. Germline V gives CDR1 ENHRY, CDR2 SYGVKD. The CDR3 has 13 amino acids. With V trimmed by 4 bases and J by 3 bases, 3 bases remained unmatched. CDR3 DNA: TGTGCCATCAGTGCAGCGGGGAGCTACGAGCAGTACGTC. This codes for CAISAAGSYEQYV.

The CDR3 nucleotides read TGTGCCATCTTCCCCAGAACTAGCCCGAACCTCCCCGGGGAGCTGTTTTTT. Its protein is CAIFPRTSPNLPGELFF. The chain employs TRBV10-3 and TRBJ2-2; weak D call: TRBD2 (6 bases). CDR3 length equals 17 residues. Trimming took off 8 bases at V and 6 bases at J, with 25 bases between the two ends. CDR1 is ENHRY, CDR2 SYGVKD, per germline.